One and the same sample provided the 31 T cell receptor beta chains below, sequenced in a study of shared clonotypes between healthy human individuals. Generated by immunoSEQ multiplex PCR, the TCRdb table keeps only in-frame clones and is missing some. The sample lists about 2.4 million clones; 80% to 95% were seen once. The sequenced sample was naive CD4+ T cells from PBMCs. Subset described: CD45RA+ positively selected. These receptors all come from a man between 18 and 35 years old in good health. Some clones in this sample may be carry-over from other donors' samples.

This clone appeared a single time. The CDR3 spells CASRQSRKGYEQYF. CDR3 DNA sequence: TGTGCCAGCAGGCAAAGCAGGAAGGGGTACGAGCAGTACTTC. This sequence joins TRBV6-6 and TRBJ2-7, with D perhaps matching TRBD1 (5 bases). V gave up 6 bases and J gave up 4 bases, with 16 bases separating them. The CDR3 contains 14 residues. Germline loops: CDR1 MNHNY, CDR2 SVGAGI (reference sequence).

This clone was observed once. The chain links TRBV18 to TRBJ2-7; 7 bases fit TRBD2. Germline assignment: CDR1 KGHSH and CDR2 LQKENI. Unmatched junction bases numbered 13, after V lost 3 bases and J lost 2 bases. The CDR3 runs to 17 residues. The CDR3 DNA is TGTGCCAGCTCACCTCAAGCACCGACTCGGGGGGCCTACGAGCAGTACTTC. It yields the protein CASSPQAPTRGAYEQYF.

The chain combines TRBV2 with TRBJ2-3; D remains unclear. CDR3 length: 12 residues. The ends were cut back, 7 bases at V and 2 bases at J, with 7 bases in the middle. Per the germline V gene, CDR1 is SNHLY and CDR2 is FYNNEI. The CDR3 DNA reads TGTGCCAGCAACCCGGACACAGATACGCAGTATTTT. Its translation is CASNPDTDTQYF.

This chain uses TRBV11-3 with TRBJ2-2, with D hard to call. Germline CDR1 SGHNT, CDR2 YENEEA. Trimming took 6 bases from V and 7 from J, leaving 9 bases between them. The CDR3 has 12 residues. The CDR3 is CASRSWSGELFF. The DNA for the CDR3 is TGTGCCAGCAGATCTTGGAGCGGGGAGCTGTTTTTT.

Concerning this clone itself: Other DNA sequences of this sample code for an identical CDR3. This rearrangement joins TRBV5-1 to TRBJ2-5; D gene ambiguous. Trimming removed 1 base at V and 1 base at J, with 8 bases between. The CDR3 spans 14 residues. The germline CDR1 and CDR2 sequences are SGHRS and YFSETQ. This CDR3 is CASSLLAVQETQYF. The CDR3 DNA reads TGCGCCAGCAGCTTGTTGGCAGTCCAAGAGACCCAGTACTTC.

The chain uses TRBV29-1 and TRBJ1-4; D remains ambiguous. The CDR3 is 14 amino acids. The V and J ends lost 6 bases and 1 base respectively, with 12 bases between them. The germline gives CDR1 SQVTM, CDR2 ANQGSEA. The CDR3 DNA follows: TGCAGCGTCTCCCCGGTCCTAACTAATGAAAAACTGTTTTTT. Its protein is CSVSPVLTNEKLFF.

The genes are TRBV2 and TRBJ2-7; D is possibly TRBD2 (5 bases). From germline, CDR1 is SNHLY and CDR2 FYNNEI. Trimming removed 4 bases from V and 3 bases from J, with 13 bases in between. The CDR3 is 14 amino acids. In DNA form, the CDR3 reads TGTGCCAGCAGTGCTCTCGGGGAAGGCTACGAGCAGTACTTC. Its protein product is CASSALGEGYEQYF.

The genes are TRBV6-1 and TRBJ1-4; the D is unclear. The CDR3 extends over 17 amino acids. V was clipped by 2 bases and J by 8 bases, with 21 bases between them. Germline CDR1 MNHNS, CDR2 SASEGT. Here the CDR3 reads CASSETMTATAAEKLFF. Here the CDR3 DNA reads TGTGCCAGCAGTGAAACGATGACCGCCACAGCGGCAGAAAAACTGTTTTTT.

This chain links TRBV5-4 with TRBJ2-7, with unresolved D. Germline V CDR1 and CDR2: SGHNT, YYREEE (reference sequence). The CDR3 totals 14 residues. Trimming took off 0 bases at V and 7 bases at J, with 14 bases between the two ends. CDR3 in amino acids: CASSLEGTVGEQYF. CDR3 nucleotide sequence: TGTGCCAGCAGCTTGGAAGGCACGGTAGGAGAGCAGTACTTC.

The CDR3 DNA is TGTGCCAGCAGTGTCGACAGGAGTGAACCCCATACGCAGTATTTT. Protein sequence: CASSVDRSEPHTQYF. The chain carries TRBV2 and TRBJ2-3; TRBD1 might be the D (6 bases). CDR1 and CDR2 from the germline V gene are SNHLY and FYNNEI. V was trimmed by 4 bases and J by 7 bases, leaving 18 bases between them. The CDR3 extends over 15 amino acids.

The CDR3 loop reads CASSLGPAGDTIYF. The CDR3 DNA is TGTGCCAGCAGCCTAGGACCTGCCGGGGACACCATATATTTT. The J gene is TRBJ1-3, the V gene TRBV6-1; D not resolved. The V gene's germline CDR1 is MNHNS and CDR2 SASEGT. The CDR3 has 14 amino acids. Trimming took 6 bases from V and 8 from J, leaving 17 bases between them.

The chain links TRBV5-1 to TRBJ2-5; 8 bases fit TRBD1. CDR1 SGHRS and CDR2 YFSETQ come from the germline V gene. With 0 bases clipped from V and 5 bases from J, the junction kept 9 bases outside the gene matches. The length of the CDR3 is 16 residues. The CDR3 nucleotides read TGCGCCAGCAGCTTGGGCAGGGGGCCTAATGTGGAGACCCAGTACTTC. It codes for CASSLGRGPNVETQYF.

Here the CDR3 reads CASSYPGGSNEQFF. The CDR3 DNA reads as TGTGCCAGCAGTTATCCGGGAGGGAGTAATGAGCAGTTCTTC. The genes are TRBV6-6 and TRBJ2-1; 8 positions agree with TRBD2. Per germline, CDR1 MNHNY and CDR2 SVGAGI (reference sequence). Losses at the gene ends were 3 bases for V and 7 bases for J; bases not matched to a gene: 5. The CDR3 contains 14 residues.

This clone was observed a handful of times. This chain connects TRBV6-5 to TRBJ1-1; 7 bases are a match to TRBD1. Germline V lookup: CDR1 MNHEY, CDR2 SVGAGI. J lost 6 bases, V lost 3 bases, and 4 bases had no gene match. The CDR3 extends over 13 amino acids. The CDR3 reads CASSYSGTAEAFF. In DNA, the CDR3 is TGTGCCAGCAGTTATAGTGGGACAGCTGAAGCTTTCTTT.

This sequence joins TRBV11-2 and TRBJ2-7; 8 positions match TRBD2. This CDR3 comprises 15 residues. CDR1 and CDR2 (germline): SGHAT, FQNNGV. V trimming: 4 bases; J trimming: 5 bases; junction bases outside the gene matches: 10. CDR3 sequence reads: CASSSLSGSIHEQYF. The CDR3 nucleotides are TGTGCCAGCAGCTCCCTGAGCGGGAGTATCCACGAGCAGTACTTC.

The CDR3 DNA sequence: TGTGCCAGCAGCTCAGTCCAGTCACCCCTCCACTTT. Translation: CASSSVQSPLHF. The genes are TRBV7-9 and TRBJ1-6; D is unclear. With 4 bases removed from V and 10 bases from J, the gap between germline ends came to 8 bases. Germline V gives CDR1 SEHNR, CDR2 FQNEAQ (reference sequence). The length of the CDR3 is 12 residues.

This sequence joins TRBV27 and TRBJ2-1, with 8 bases that match TRBD1. This CDR3 comprises 16 residues. CDR1 is MNHEY, CDR2 SMNVEV, per germline (reference sequence). The trim removed 2 bases at V and 13 bases at J, leaving 16 bases unmatched. Here the CDR3 DNA reads TGTGCCAGCAGTTTAAAGACAGGACAGGGCCATCTTTCTCAGTTCTTC. Protein sequence: CASSLKTGQGHLSQFF.

J is TRBJ2-2 and V is TRBV18; D remains unclear. V was clipped by 3 bases and J by 6 bases, with 11 bases between them. CDR1 is KGHSH, CDR2 LQKENI, per germline. This CDR3 contains 14 residues. This chain's CDR3 is CASSPRFPPGELFF. The DNA of the CDR3 is TGTGCCAGCTCACCCAGGTTCCCCCCCGGGGAGCTGTTTTTT.

This chain joins TRBV5-1 and TRBJ2-3; 12 positions match TRBD2. Losses at the gene ends were 3 bases for V and 0 bases for J; bases not matched to a gene: 11. This CDR3 contains 19 residues. CDR1 and CDR2 (germline): SGHRS, YFSETQ. The CDR3 bases are TGCGCCAGCAGCTATCTTACCGGACTAGCGGGGATAAGCACAGATACGCAGTATTTT. Translating it yields CASSYLTGLAGISTDTQYF.

This chain connects TRBV7-2 to TRBJ2-7; 9 positions agree with TRBD2. CDR1 is SGHTA and CDR2 is FQGNSA in the germline V gene. The CDR3 loop spans 14 amino acids. V lost 5 bases, J lost 2 bases, and 4 bases stayed unmatched. The CDR3 DNA reads as TGTGCCAGCAGCACGACTAGCGGTCCCTACGAGCAGTACTTC. Translation: CASSTTSGPYEQYF.

V usage is TRBV9 and J usage is TRBJ2-1, with D perhaps matching TRBD2 (6 bases). Germline values: CDR1 SGDLS, CDR2 YYNGEE. Deletions cut 0 bases from V and 6 bases from J, with 13 bases between. The CDR3 contains 15 residues. The CDR3: CASSVVQGGSNEQFF. The CDR3 DNA is TGTGCCAGCAGCGTAGTTCAGGGAGGAAGCAATGAGCAGTTCTTC.

CDR3 bases: TGTGCCAGCAGCTACCGGGACAGTGAAGCTTTCTTT. It specifies CASSYRDSEAFF. This chain uses TRBV7-9 with TRBJ1-1; TRBD1 matches 7 bases. CDR3 length equals 12 residues. With V trimmed by 4 bases and J by 7 bases, 3 bases remained unmatched. Germline CDR1 is SEHNR and CDR2 is FQNEAQ (reference sequence).

V gene TRBV11-2 combines with J gene TRBJ2-1; D unresolved. V was cut by 3 bases and J by 3 bases, with 12 bases left in between. The CDR3 has 15 amino acids. In germline, CDR1 is SGHAT, CDR2 FQNNGV. This CDR3 is CASSLRVQSYNEQFF. CDR3 coding DNA: TGTGCCAGCAGCTTGCGCGTACAGAGCTACAATGAGCAGTTCTTC.

The chain joins TRBV6-4 to TRBJ1-2, with 9 bases matching TRBD1. The length of the CDR3 is 14 residues. CDR1 MRHNA and CDR2 SNTAGT come from the germline V gene. J lost 8 bases, V lost 4 bases, and 8 bases had no gene match. The CDR3 region has the DNA TGTGCCAGCAGTGTGGCACAGGGGGCGGGCGGCTACACCTTC. This codes for CASSVAQGAGGYTF.

J is TRBJ2-5 and V is TRBV5-1; TRBD2 agrees at 14 bases. Unmatched junction bases numbered 7, after V lost 4 bases and J lost 5 bases. The V gene's germline CDR1 is SGHRS and CDR2 YFSETQ. This CDR3 has 16 residues. The CDR3 region is CASSTGLAGAWETQYF. In DNA, the CDR3 is TGCGCCAGCAGCACGGGACTAGCGGGAGCCTGGGAGACCCAGTACTTC.

This clone was observed a handful of times. The sample has other DNA sequences that encode this CDR3 too. The V and J genes are TRBV28 and TRBJ2-3, with 12 bases that match TRBD2. CDR3 size: 15 residues. Germline V CDR1 and CDR2: MDHEN, SYDVKM. V lost 6 bases, J lost 0 bases, and 1 base stayed unmatched. DNA of the CDR3: TGTGCCAGCAGGGGGACTAGCGGGAGCACAGATACGCAGTATTTT. Encoded protein: CASRGTSGSTDTQYF.

The chain couples TRBV7-9 to TRBJ1-4; TRBD1 matches 8 bases. The CDR3 sequence is 16 residues long. J gave up 8 bases and V 1 base, and 9 bases lay outside the gene matches. Germline V lookup: CDR1 SEHNR, CDR2 FQNEAQ (reference sequence). CDR3 in amino acids: CASSLGQGTFREKLFF. As DNA, the CDR3 is TGTGCCAGCAGCTTAGGACAGGGGACCTTCCGCGAAAAACTGTTTTTT.

This chain connects TRBV6-5 to TRBJ2-5, with 8 bases identical to TRBD1. V dropped 4 bases and J dropped 5; count of bases not matched to a gene: 12. Germline V gene lookup returns CDR1 MNHEY and CDR2 SVGAGI. This CDR3 region has 16 residues. CDR3 nucleotides: TGTGCCAGCAGTTTGACAGGGGTCCTCCACGGGGAGACCCAGTACTTC. It specifies CASSLTGVLHGETQYF.

V gene TRBV5-1 combines with J gene TRBJ1-2; maybe TRBD1 (6 bases). CDR1 and CDR2 (germline): SGHRS, YFSETQ. The germline V and J ends were trimmed by 5 bases and 3 bases, with 14 bases remaining between them. This CDR3 is built from 14 residues. Here the CDR3 DNA reads TGCGCCAGCAGTCAACAGGGAGGTGACTATGGCTACACCTTC. Translated: CASSQQGGDYGYTF.

The chain combines TRBV7-6 with TRBJ2-2; tentative D call: TRBD1 (5 bases). The CDR3 spans 15 residues. The germline V gene has CDR1 SGHVS and CDR2 FNYEAQ. The V end lost 3 bases, the J end lost 1 base, and 9 bases lay between the germline ends. The CDR3 DNA sequence: TGTGCCAGCAGCTTTGGGCAGGGGAACACCGGGGAGCTGTTTTTT. Translated: CASSFGQGNTGELFF.

This chain connects TRBV6-6 to TRBJ2-2; perhaps TRBD1 as D (5 bases). CDR1 is MNHNY and CDR2 is SVGAGI in the germline V gene (reference sequence). The CDR3 is 15 residues long. Trimming shortened V by 2 bases and J by 0 bases, and 7 bases separated the two germline ends. This chain's CDR3 is CASSYRQTNTGELFF. The CDR3 DNA sequence: TGTGCCAGCAGTTACCGACAGACGAACACCGGGGAGCTGTTTTTT.